Listed below are T cell receptor beta chains from one sample, sequenced in a study of blood T cell repertoires in COVID-19. TCRdb keeps only in-frame clones here, not all; method: immunoSEQ multiplex PCR. Found here are roughly 60,000 clones, about 86% of them singletons; the top ten hold 1.2%. The sequenced sample was peripheral blood. These TCRs come from a man aged 35 to 55 with acute or convalescent COVID-19. CDR3s include the opening cysteine and the closing phenylalanine or tryptophan. A D gene is named only where the DNA matches it firmly. Clone sizes are given selectively: once, few, many, or a class where the clone is expanded.

TRBV10-3	-	TRBJ2-2	-	CATQFDTTGELFF	TGTGCCACCCAATTTGACACTACCGGGGAGCTGTTTTTT
TRBV29-1	TRBD1	TRBJ1-2	-	CSVYFRDRGAYGYTF	TGCAGCGTTTACTTTAGGGACAGGGGGGCCTATGGCTACACCTTC
TRBV9	TRBD2	TRBJ2-5	-	CASSVLPGGGAAETQYF	TGTGCCAGCAGCGTTCTCCCGGGAGGGGGGGCCGCAGAGACCCAGTACTTC
TRBV5-4	TRBD2	TRBJ2-5	-	CASRPTSGGGETQYF	TGTGCCAGCCGCCCGACTAGCGGGGGAGGCGAGACCCAGTACTTC
TRBV12-3/TRBV12-4	TRBD2	TRBJ2-5	-	CASSLREGTQYF	TGTGCCAGCAGTTTGAGGGAGGGGACCCAGTACTTC
TRBV27	TRBD2	TRBJ2-3	-	CARPPSGGPLGADTQYF	TGTGCCAGACCCCCCAGCGGGGGGCCCCTTGGGGCGGATACGCAGTATTTT
TRBV6-5	-	TRBJ2-1	-	CASPGIARVNEQFF	TGTGCCAGCCCCGGGATAGCGCGAGTAAATGAGCAGTTCTTC
TRBV7-2	-	TRBJ2-1	-	CASSRTESSYNEQFF	TGTGCCAGCAGCCGTACTGAGAGCTCCTACAATGAGCAGTTCTTC
TRBV7-3	-	TRBJ2-1	once	CASVARNEQFF	TGTGCCAGCGTAGCTCGCAATGAGCAGTTCTTC
TRBV7-9	-	TRBJ1-2	-	CASSLRDTGYTF	TGTGCCAGCAGCTTGAGGGACACTGGCTACACCTTC
TRBV25-1	TRBD1	TRBJ2-4	-	CASSITGVNIQYF	TGTGCCAGCAGCATCACAGGGGTAAACATTCAGTACTTC
TRBV9	-	TRBJ1-2	few	CASSTGTSSWGYTF	TGTGCCAGCAGCACCGGGACATCTTCTTGGGGCTACACCTTC
TRBV6-5	-	TRBJ2-3	-	CASIPWGVGTDTQYF	TGTGCCAGCATCCCTTGGGGGGTTGGCACAGATACGCAGTATTTT
TRBV3-1/TRBV3-2	TRBD1	TRBJ2-5	-	CASSPTGSETQYF	TGTGCCAGCAGCCCGACAGGGAGCGAGACCCAGTACTTC
TRBV24-1	-	TRBJ2-6	-	CATSDPSYSGANVLTF	TGTGCCACCAGTGATCCCAGTTACTCTGGGGCCAACGTCCTGACTTTC
TRBV5-6	-	TRBJ1-2	-	CASSMYATARRGGYTF	TGTGCCAGCAGCATGTACGCGACGGCCAGAAGGGGTGGCTACACCTTC
TRBV7-2	TRBD1	TRBJ1-2	-	CASSPQGVSKDGYTF	TGTGCCAGCAGCCCACAGGGGGTCTCTAAGGACGGCTACACCTTC
TRBV10-2	-	TRBJ1-5	-	CASSEIGGQPQHF	TGCGCCAGCAGTGAGATTGGCGGTCAGCCCCAGCATTTT
TRBV5-1	-	TRBJ1-1	-	CASAARQQNTEAFF	TGCGCCAGCGCGGCGAGACAGCAGAACACTGAAGCTTTCTTT
TRBV5-1	TRBD1	TRBJ1-3	-	CASSLEGTGGNTIYF	TGCGCCAGCAGCTTGGAAGGGACAGGGGGCAACACCATATATTTT
TRBV7-9	-	TRBJ1-2	-	CASSLSWGGVGYTF	TGTGCCAGCAGCTTATCCTGGGGCGGGGTCGGCTACACCTTC
TRBV7-9	TRBD1	TRBJ2-1	-	CACTGTGLINEQFF	TGTGCCTGTACGGGGACAGGGCTAATCAATGAGCAGTTCTTC
TRBV21-1	-	TRBJ2-7	-	CASTSTRQPTNRPYEQYF	TGTGCCAGCACCTCGACGAGACAGCCTACTAACCGCCCCTACGAGCAGTACTTC
TRBV28	-	TRBJ1-2	-	CASSLSGGYTF	TGTGCCAGCAGTTTATCGGGTGGCTACACCTTC
TRBV18	-	TRBJ2-3	-	CASSVTGDTQYF	TGTGCCAGCTCAGTGACGGGTGATACGCAGTATTTT
TRBV5-6	TRBD1	TRBJ1-5	-	CASSKGQGYQPQHF	TGTGCCAGCAGCAAAGGACAGGGGTACCAGCCCCAGCATTTT
TRBV5-4	-	TRBJ2-1	-	CASSYGGTHNNEQFF	TGTGCCAGCAGCTACGGGGGTACCCACAACAATGAGCAGTTCTTC
TRBV4-1	TRBD1	TRBJ1-3	few	CASSQEGTDQGNTIYF	TGCGCCAGCAGCCAAGAGGGGACAGATCAAGGAAACACCATATATTTT
TRBV10-3	-	TRBJ2-7	-	CAIRRSEGYEQYF	TGTGCCATCAGAAGATCGGAGGGCTACGAGCAGTACTTC
TRBV6-1	TRBD2	TRBJ2-3	-	CASSEFGLAGLDTQYF	TGTGCCAGCAGTGAATTCGGACTAGCGGGTTTAGATACGCAGTATTTT
TRBV19	-	TRBJ1-5	-	CASTPPGRNQPQHF	TGTGCCAGTACTCCGCCGGGAAGAAATCAGCCCCAGCATTTT
TRBV24-1	-	TRBJ1-2	-	CATSDSSRHYGYTF	TGTGCCACCAGTGATTCGAGCAGGCACTATGGCTACACCTTC
TRBV30	-	TRBJ2-1	-	CAWSKGVLNQHEQFF	TGTGCCTGGAGTAAAGGGGTACTCAATCAACATGAGCAGTTCTTC
TRBV2	TRBD1	TRBJ1-5	-	CASSRRDRVLQPQHF	TGTGCCAGCAGTCGCCGGGACAGGGTACTTCAGCCCCAGCATTTT
TRBV5-5	TRBD1	TRBJ2-7	-	CASSFTGGFYEQYF	TGTGCCAGCAGCTTCACAGGGGGCTTTTACGAGCAGTACTTC
TRBV9	-	TRBJ1-1	-	CASSARETRSNTEAFF	TGTGCCAGCAGCGCCCGGGAAACGCGGTCGAACACTGAAGCTTTCTTT
TRBV13	TRBD2	TRBJ2-3	once	CASSSADGLAGGLDTQYF	TGTGCCAGCAGCTCCGCAGACGGACTAGCGGGGGGACTGGATACGCAGTATTTT
TRBV10-2	-	TRBJ1-1	-	CASRNWGDNTEAFF	TGCGCCAGCAGGAACTGGGGGGATAACACTGAAGCTTTCTTT
TRBV9	-	TRBJ2-7	-	CASSPSGEQYF	TGTGCCAGCAGCCCCTCGGGCGAGCAGTACTTC
TRBV4-1	-	TRBJ2-3	-	CASSQEAVDRGDTQYF	TGCGCCAGCAGCCAAGAGGCAGTCGATCGGGGGGATACGCAGTATTTT
TRBV11-2	-	TRBJ2-5	-	CASSSPNQETQYF	TGTGCCAGCAGCTCCCCTAACCAAGAGACCCAGTACTTC
TRBV12-3/TRBV12-4	-	TRBJ1-6	-	CASSSTGITLHF	TGTGCCAGCAGTTCCACAGGTATAACCCTCCACTTT
TRBV19	TRBD1	TRBJ1-5	-	CASSGQVNQPQHF	TGTGCCAGTAGTGGACAGGTCAATCAGCCCCAGCATTTT
TRBV7-3	TRBD2	TRBJ2-3	-	CASSPLAASTDTQYF	TGTGCCAGCAGTCCCCTAGCGGCTAGCACAGATACGCAGTATTTT
TRBV10-3	-	TRBJ1-3	few	CAISESWYEYSGNTIYF	TGTGCCATCAGTGAGTCCTGGTATGAGTATTCTGGAAACACCATATATTTT
TRBV7-2	TRBD2	TRBJ2-3	-	CASSLPGGAVGTDTQYF	TGTGCCAGCAGCTTACCCGGGGGGGCGGTCGGCACAGATACGCAGTATTTT
TRBV6-4	TRBD2	TRBJ2-6	-	CASSDSSGGASGANVLTF	TGTGCCAGCAGTGACTCTAGCGGGGGGGCCTCTGGGGCCAACGTCCTGACTTTC
TRBV5-8	-	TRBJ1-5	-	CASSRDTGSNQPQHF	TGTGCCAGCAGCCGTGACACGGGGAGCAATCAGCCCCAGCATTTT
TRBV28	TRBD1	TRBJ1-1	-	CASSHTGVEAFF	TGTGCCAGCAGCCATACAGGGGTTGAAGCTTTCTTT
TRBV29-1	-	TRBJ1-5	-	CSASRNGAPNQPQHF	TGCAGCGCGAGTAGGAATGGGGCGCCGAATCAGCCCCAGCATTTT
TRBV6-5	-	TRBJ1-5	-	CASSSRGNQPQHF	TGTGCCAGCAGTTCCCGGGGCAATCAGCCCCAGCATTTT
TRBV19	-	TRBJ1-2	-	CASSTATENYGYTF	TGTGCCAGTAGTACTGCGACAGAGAACTATGGCTACACCTTC
TRBV10-3	-	TRBJ2-2	once	CATRQVSSNTGELFF	TGTGCCACTCGACAGGTCTCCTCGAACACCGGGGAGCTGTTTTTT